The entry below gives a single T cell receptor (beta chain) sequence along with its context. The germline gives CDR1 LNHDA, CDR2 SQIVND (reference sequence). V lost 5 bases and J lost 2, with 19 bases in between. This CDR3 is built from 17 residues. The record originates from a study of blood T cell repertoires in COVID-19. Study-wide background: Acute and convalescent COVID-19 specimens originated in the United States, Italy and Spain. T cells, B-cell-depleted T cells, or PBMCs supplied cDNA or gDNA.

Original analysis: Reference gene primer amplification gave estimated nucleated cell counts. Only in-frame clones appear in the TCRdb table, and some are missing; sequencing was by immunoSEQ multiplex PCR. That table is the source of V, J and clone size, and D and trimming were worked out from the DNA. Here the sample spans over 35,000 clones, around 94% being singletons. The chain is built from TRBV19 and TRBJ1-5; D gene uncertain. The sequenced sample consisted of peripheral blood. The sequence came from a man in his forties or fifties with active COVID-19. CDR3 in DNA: TGTGCCAGTAGTCTGCCCTCTCCAGTGGAGGGCAATCAGCCCCAGCATTTT. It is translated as CASSLPSPVEGNQPQHF.